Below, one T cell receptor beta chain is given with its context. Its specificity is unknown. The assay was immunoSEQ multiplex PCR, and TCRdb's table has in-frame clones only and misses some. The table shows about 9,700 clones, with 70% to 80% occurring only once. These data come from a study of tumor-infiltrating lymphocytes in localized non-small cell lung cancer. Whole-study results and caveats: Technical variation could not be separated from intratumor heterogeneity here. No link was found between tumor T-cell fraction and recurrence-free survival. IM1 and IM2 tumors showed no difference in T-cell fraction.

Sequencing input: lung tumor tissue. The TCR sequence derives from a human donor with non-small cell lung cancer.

The CDR3 nucleotides read TGCGCCAGCAGCTTGGCCGCTTCCGGGACAGGGGGGATCCAAGAGACCCAGTACTTC. Protein product: CASSLAASGTGGIQETQYF. The chain couples TRBV5-1 to TRBJ2-5; 11 bases agree with TRBD1. V shed 0 bases, J shed 1 base, and the junction held 11 bases outside the gene matches. The CDR3 has 19 residues. Germline CDR1 is SGHRS and CDR2 is YFSETQ. Full variable domain (remainder filled in from reference TRBV5-1 and TRBJ2-5): KAGVTQTPRYLIKTRGQQVTLSCSPISGHRSVSWYQQTPGQGLQFLFEYFSETQRNKGNFPGRFSGRQFSNSRSEMNVSTLELGDSALYLCASSLAASGTGGIQETQYFGPGTRLLVL.